This record concerns one T cell receptor (beta chain) sequence. Its specificity is unknown. The library targeted TCRbeta and was prepared with unique molecular identifiers. TCRdb re-derived calls from the PCR reads in MiXCR, one entry per CDR3 protein. The sample lists just over 950,000 distinct CDR3 sequences; about 26% were seen once. This sample was taken from a study of T-cell reconstitution after alpha-beta-depleted transplantation in children. Study-level findings and limits: Roughly two months post-transplant, alpha-beta T cells reportedly originated from several hundred graft clones that had expanded.

CDR3 size: 14 residues. Looked up from germline, CDR1 is SGDLS and CDR2 is YYNGEE. Trimming took off 0 bases at V and 8 bases at J, with 14 bases between the two ends. J is TRBJ1-2 and V is TRBV9, with D tentatively TRBD1 (5 bases). Source: PBMCs, mostly from graft donor cells, taken 360 days after TCRalphabeta/CD19-depleted stem cell transplant. The receptor was isolated from a boy in the first two years of life who had a stem cell transplant for SCID, so the T cells may come from the graft donor. The CDR3 DNA follows: TGTGCCAGCAGCGTAGTGTCAGGGTTGATCGGCTACACCTTC. It yields the protein CASSVVSGLIGYTF.